A single T cell receptor (beta chain) is shown here with its context. Its antigen is currently unknown. The sample originates from a study of T cells in Graves' hyperthyroidism and ophthalmopathy. Study-wide results and caveats: Most clonotypes expanded in the thyroid (above 0.001) were also present in blood. Through a model of 13 V-J features, ophthalmopathy was separated from stable hyperthyroidism.

Over 18 months, lack of ophthalmopathy progression marked Graves' hyperthyroidism as stable. Clinical symptoms, serum thyroxine, TRAb, thyroid ultrasound and orbital computed tomography informed diagnoses. Germline assignment: CDR1 MDHEN and CDR2 SYDVKM. The CDR3 has 16 residues. V lost 3 bases and J lost 6, with 15 bases in between. RNA transcripts provided the source from which TCR beta CDR3 regions were amplified. First-round RT-PCR of the TCR CDR3 relied on the HTBI primer set. TCRdb re-analysed the multiplex PCR reads in MiXCR, keeping a single row per CDR3 protein. The sample yields around 580,000 distinct CDR3 sequences, 16% seen once.

This chain uses TRBV28 with TRBJ1-6, with TRBD1 as a possible D gene (6 bases). Material for sequencing was blood. The clonotype was recovered from a woman aged 18-35 years with Graves' hyperthyroidism. CDR3 loop: CASSFRGVTFNSPLHF. The DNA of the CDR3 is TGTGCCAGCAGTTTTAGGGGGGTAACCTTTAATTCACCCCTCCACTTT.